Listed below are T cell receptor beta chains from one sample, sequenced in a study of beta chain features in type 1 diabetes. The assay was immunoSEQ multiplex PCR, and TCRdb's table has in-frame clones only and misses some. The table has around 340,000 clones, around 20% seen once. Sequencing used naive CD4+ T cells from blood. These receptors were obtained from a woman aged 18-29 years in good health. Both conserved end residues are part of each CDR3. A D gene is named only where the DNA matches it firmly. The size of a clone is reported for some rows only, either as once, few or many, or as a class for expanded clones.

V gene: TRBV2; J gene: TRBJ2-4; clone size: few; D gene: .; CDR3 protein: CASTSQGTDIQYF; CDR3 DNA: TGTGCCAGCACCTCACAGGGTACGGACATTCAGTACTTC
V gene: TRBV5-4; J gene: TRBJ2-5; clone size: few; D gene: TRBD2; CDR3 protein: CASSFGGAEETQYF; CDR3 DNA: TGTGCCAGCAGCTTCGGGGGGGCGGAAGAGACCCAGTACTTC
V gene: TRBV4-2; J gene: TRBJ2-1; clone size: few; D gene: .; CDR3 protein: CASSQVGRGEQFF; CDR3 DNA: TGTGCCAGCAGCCAAGTGGGAAGGGGTGAGCAGTTCTTC
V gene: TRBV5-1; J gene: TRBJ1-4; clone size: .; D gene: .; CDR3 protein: CASSLDGRGSEKLFF; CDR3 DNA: TGCGCCAGCAGCTTGGATGGGCGAGGGTCCGAAAAACTGTTTTTT
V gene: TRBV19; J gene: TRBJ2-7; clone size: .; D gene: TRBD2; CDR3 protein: CASSRSGGTYEQYF; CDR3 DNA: TGTGCCAGTAGTAGATCGGGGGGGACCTACGAGCAGTACTTC
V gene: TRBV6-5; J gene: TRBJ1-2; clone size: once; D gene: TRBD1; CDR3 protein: CASRPYRGIYGYTF; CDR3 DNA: TGTGCCAGCAGGCCTTACAGGGGGATCTATGGCTACACCTTC
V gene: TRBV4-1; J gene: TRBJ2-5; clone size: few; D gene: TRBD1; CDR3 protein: CASSRGQGTAQETQYF; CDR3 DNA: TGCGCCAGCAGCCGTGGACAGGGGACCGCCCAAGAGACCCAGTACTTC
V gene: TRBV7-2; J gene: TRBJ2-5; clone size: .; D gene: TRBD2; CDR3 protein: CASSEWGGQETQYF; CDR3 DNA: TGTGCCAGCAGCGAATGGGGGGGCCAAGAGACCCAGTACTTC
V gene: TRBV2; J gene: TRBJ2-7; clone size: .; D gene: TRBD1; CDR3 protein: CASRTGTGVYEQYF; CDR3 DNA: TGTGCCAGCCGAACCGGGACAGGGGTTTACGAGCAGTACTTC
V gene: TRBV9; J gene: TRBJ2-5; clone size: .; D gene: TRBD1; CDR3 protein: CASSPQTGSETQYF; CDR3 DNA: TGTGCCAGCAGCCCACAGACAGGGTCGGAGACCCAGTACTTC
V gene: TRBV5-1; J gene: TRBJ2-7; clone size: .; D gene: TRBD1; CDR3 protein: CASSQTQGRTYEQYF; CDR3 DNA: TGCGCCAGCAGCCAAACACAGGGGCGGACCTACGAGCAGTACTTC
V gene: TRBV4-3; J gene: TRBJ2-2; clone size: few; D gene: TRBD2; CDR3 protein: CASSQDGRGTGELFF; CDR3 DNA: TGCGCCAGCAGCCAAGACGGGAGGGGAACCGGGGAGCTGTTTTTT
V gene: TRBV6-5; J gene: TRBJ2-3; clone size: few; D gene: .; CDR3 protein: CASSYARSSTDTQYF; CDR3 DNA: TGTGCCAGCAGTTACGCTCGGTCTAGCACAGATACGCAGTATTTT
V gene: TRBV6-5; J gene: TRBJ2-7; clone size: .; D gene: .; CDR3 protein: CASSLGRGDTYEQYF; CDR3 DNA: TGTGCCAGCAGCCTGGGTAGGGGCGATACCTACGAGCAGTACTTC
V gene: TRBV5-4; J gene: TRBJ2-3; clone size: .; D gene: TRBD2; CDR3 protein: CASSLALAGVQDTQYF; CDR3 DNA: TGTGCCAGCAGCTTGGCGCTAGCGGGAGTTCAAGATACGCAGTATTTT
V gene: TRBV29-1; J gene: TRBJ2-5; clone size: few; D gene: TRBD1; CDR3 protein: CSVVGQGGETQYF; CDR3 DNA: TGCAGCGTTGTGGGACAGGGAGGGGAGACCCAGTACTTC
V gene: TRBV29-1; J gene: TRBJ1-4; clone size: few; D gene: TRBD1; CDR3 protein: CSVEFPDRGEKLFF; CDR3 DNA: TGCAGCGTTGAATTTCCGGACAGGGGTGAAAAACTGTTTTTT
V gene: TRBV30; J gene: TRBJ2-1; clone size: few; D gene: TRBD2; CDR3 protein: CAWSGDGRRFEQFF; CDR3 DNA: TGTGCCTGGAGTGGCGACGGGAGGCGTTTTGAGCAGTTCTTC
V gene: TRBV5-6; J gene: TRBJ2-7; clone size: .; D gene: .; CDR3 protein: CASSLTSYEQYF; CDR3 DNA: TGTGCCAGCAGCTTGACATCCTACGAGCAGTACTTC
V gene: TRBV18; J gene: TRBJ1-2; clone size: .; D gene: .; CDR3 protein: CASSPDSEGYTF; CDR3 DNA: TGTGCCAGCTCACCGGACTCTGAGGGCTACACCTTC
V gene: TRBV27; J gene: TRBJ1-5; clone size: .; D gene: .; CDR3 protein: CASSSPTGGRDQPQHF; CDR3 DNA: TGTGCCAGCAGTTCGCCCACCGGGGGTAGGGATCAGCCCCAGCATTTT
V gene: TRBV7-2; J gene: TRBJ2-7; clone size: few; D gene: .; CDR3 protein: CASSGAGVAYEQYF; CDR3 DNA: TGTGCCAGCAGCGGAGCAGGGGTCGCCTACGAGCAGTACTTC
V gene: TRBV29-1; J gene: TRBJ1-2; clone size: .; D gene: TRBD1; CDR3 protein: CSVEQGGAGGYTF; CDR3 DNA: TGCAGCGTTGAGCAAGGGGGCGCGGGTGGCTACACCTTC
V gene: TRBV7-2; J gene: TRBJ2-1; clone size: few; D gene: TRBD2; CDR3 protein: CASERTSSYNEQFF; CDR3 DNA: TGTGCTTCCGAGCGGACTAGCTCCTACAATGAGCAGTTCTTC
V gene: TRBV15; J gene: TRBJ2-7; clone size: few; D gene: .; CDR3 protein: CATSRDQGPYEQYF; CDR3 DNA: TGTGCCACCAGCAGAGATCAGGGCCCCTACGAGCAGTACTTC
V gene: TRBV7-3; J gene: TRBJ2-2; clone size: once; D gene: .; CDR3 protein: CASSSTRVANTGELFF; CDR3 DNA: TGTGCCAGCAGCTCCACCAGGGTCGCGAACACCGGGGAGCTGTTTTTT
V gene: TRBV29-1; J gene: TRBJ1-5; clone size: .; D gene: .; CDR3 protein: CSVAAGRNQPQHF; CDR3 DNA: TGCAGCGTTGCGGCAGGGCGCAATCAGCCCCAGCATTTT
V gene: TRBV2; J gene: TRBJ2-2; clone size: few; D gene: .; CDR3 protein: CASSEEWSGELFF; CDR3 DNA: TGTGCCAGCAGTGAAGAGTGGAGCGGGGAGCTGTTTTTT
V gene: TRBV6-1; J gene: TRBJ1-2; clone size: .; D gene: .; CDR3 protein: CASSEGGGGYGYTF; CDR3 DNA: TGTGCCAGCAGTGAAGGTGGGGGGGGGTATGGCTACACCTTC
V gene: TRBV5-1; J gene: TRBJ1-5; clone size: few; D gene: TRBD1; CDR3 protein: CASSSGQGNNQPQHF; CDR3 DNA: TGCGCCAGCAGCTCAGGACAGGGGAACAATCAGCCCCAGCATTTT
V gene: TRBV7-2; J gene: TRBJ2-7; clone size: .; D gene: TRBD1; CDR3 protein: CASSYSARTGLGEQYF; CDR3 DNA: TGTGCCAGCAGCTACTCTGCCCGGACAGGGTTAGGGGAGCAGTACTTC
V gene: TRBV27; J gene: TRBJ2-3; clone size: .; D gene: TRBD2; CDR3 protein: CASRTREGDTQYF; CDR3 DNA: TGTGCCAGCAGAACTAGGGAGGGAGATACGCAGTATTTT
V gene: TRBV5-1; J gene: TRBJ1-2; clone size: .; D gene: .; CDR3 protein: CASSSDGFGSGYTF; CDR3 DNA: TGCGCCAGCAGCTCCGACGGGTTTGGGAGTGGCTACACCTTC
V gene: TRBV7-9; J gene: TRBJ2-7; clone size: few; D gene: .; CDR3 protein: CATSGTKAYEQYF; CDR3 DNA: TGTGCCACCTCCGGGACAAAGGCCTACGAGCAGTACTTC
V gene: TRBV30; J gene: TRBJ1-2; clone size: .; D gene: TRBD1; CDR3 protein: CAGHRGNYGYTF; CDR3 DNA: TGTGCCGGCCACAGGGGAAACTATGGCTACACCTTC
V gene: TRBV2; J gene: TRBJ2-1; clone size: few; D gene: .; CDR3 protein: CASKQPNEQFF; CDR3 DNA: TGTGCCAGCAAACAGCCCAATGAGCAGTTCTTC
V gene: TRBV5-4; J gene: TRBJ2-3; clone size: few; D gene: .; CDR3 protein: CASSAGSAPNPTDTQYF; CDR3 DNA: TGTGCCAGCAGCGCCGGGTCGGCACCGAACCCCACAGATACGCAGTATTTT
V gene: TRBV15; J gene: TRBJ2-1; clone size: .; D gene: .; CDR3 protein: CATSTSLLQFF; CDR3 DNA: TGTGCCACCAGCACTAGCCTTTTGCAGTTCTTC
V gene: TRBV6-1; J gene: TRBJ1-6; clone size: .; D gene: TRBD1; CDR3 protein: CASRKDREGSPLHF; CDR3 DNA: TGTGCCAGCAGAAAGGACAGGGAGGGTTCACCCCTCCACTTT
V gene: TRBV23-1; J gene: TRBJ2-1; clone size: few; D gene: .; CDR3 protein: CASSQSLLLASCTWEQFF; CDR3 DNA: TGCGCCAGCAGTCAATCCCTTTTGTTGGCTAGCTGTACTTGGGAGCAGTTCTTC
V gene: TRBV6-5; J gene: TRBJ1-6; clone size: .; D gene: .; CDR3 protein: CASRDTYNSPLHF; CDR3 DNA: TGTGCCAGCAGGGACACTTATAATTCACCCCTCCACTTT
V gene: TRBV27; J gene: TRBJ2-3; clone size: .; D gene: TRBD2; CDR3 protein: CASSSLLVAGGGYTQYF; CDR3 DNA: TGTGCCAGCAGTTCCCTCCTTGTAGCGGGGGGGGGTTATACGCAGTATTTT
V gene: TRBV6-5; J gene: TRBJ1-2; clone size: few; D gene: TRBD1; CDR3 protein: CATGQGITNYGYTF; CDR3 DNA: TGTGCCACAGGACAGGGGATAACTAACTATGGCTACACCTTC
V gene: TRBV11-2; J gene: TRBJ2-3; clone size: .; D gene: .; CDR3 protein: CASSRETDTQYF; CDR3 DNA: TGTGCCAGCTCCAGGGAAACAGATACGCAGTATTTT
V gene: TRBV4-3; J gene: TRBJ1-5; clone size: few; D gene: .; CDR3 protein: CASSQGGGGNQPQHF; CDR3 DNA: TGCGCCAGCAGCCAGGGAGGAGGAGGCAATCAGCCCCAGCATTTT